This TCR beta chain emerged from a study of T cells in Graves' hyperthyroidism and ophthalmopathy. As concerns this clonotype: Antigen: not known.

Together with thyroid ultrasound, orbital computed tomography, serum thyroxine and TRAb, clinical symptoms were used for diagnoses. Study-level results: Most clonotypes that expanded in the thyroid above 0.001 also showed up in blood.

The TCR beta CDR3 regions underwent amplification using RNA transcripts as the source. The TCR CDR3 was amplified in a first-round RT-PCR using the HTBI primer set. One entry per CDR3 protein results from TCRdb running MiXCR on the multiplex PCR reads. The profile covers 550,000 to 650,000 distinct CDR3 sequences, with about 14% appearing a single time and 4.5% to 6% taken by the ten largest. This receptor was identified in a woman aged 25 to 39 with Graves' hyperthyroidism that later progressed to Graves' ophthalmopathy. Sequencing was carried out using blood.

The CDR3 here is CASSLVSGFQETQYF. The CDR3 DNA reads as TGTGCCAGCAGCTTGGTGAGCGGCTTCCAAGAGACCCAGTACTTC. The V gene is TRBV5-8, the J gene TRBJ2-5; D may be TRBD2 (5 bases). The CDR3 consists of 15 residues. V was pared by 0 bases and J by 1 base, with 10 bases between. From germline, CDR1 is SGHTS and CDR2 YDEGEE.